The clone carrying this TCR beta chain was recorded only once. These data originate in a study of blood T cell repertoires in COVID-19. In the study overall: The study drew acute and convalescent COVID-19 samples from the United States, Italy and Spain. T cells, B-cell-depleted T cells, or PBMCs supplied cDNA or gDNA.

Here immunoSEQ multiplex PCR was the method, and the copy in TCRdb shows in-frame clones only, minus some. The data contain almost 85,000 clones, approximately 82% of them singletons. Trimming shortened V by 3 bases and J by 6 bases, and 16 bases separated the two germline ends. This CDR3 is built from 14 residues. In germline, CDR1 is GTSNPN, CDR2 SVGIG (reference sequence). The TCR originated in an elderly man with active or convalescent COVID-19. What was sequenced was peripheral blood. The genes are TRBV30 and TRBJ2-3; possible D gene TRBD2, 7 bases. CDR3 coding DNA: TGTGCCTGGAGCCTTAGCGGGCAGGGGGATACGCAGTATTTT. Its translation is CAWSLSGQGDTQYF.